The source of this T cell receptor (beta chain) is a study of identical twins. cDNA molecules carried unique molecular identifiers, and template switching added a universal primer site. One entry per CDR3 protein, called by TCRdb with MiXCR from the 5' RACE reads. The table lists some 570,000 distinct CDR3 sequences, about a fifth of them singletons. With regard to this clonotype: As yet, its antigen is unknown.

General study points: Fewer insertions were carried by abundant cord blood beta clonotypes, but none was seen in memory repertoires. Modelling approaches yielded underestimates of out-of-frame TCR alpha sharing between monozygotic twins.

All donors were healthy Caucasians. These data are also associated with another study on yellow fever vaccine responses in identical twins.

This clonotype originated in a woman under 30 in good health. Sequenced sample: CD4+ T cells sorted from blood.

The chain's CDR3 is CASSLKGREHIDDEQFF. For the CDR3, the DNA is TGTGCCAGCAGCCTAAAGGGGCGGGAGCATATCGACGATGAGCAGTTCTTC. V is TRBV7-7 and J is TRBJ2-1; 7 bases are a match to TRBD2. After removal of 5 bases from V and 8 bases from J, the junction contained 18 bases not matched to a gene. CDR1 SSHAT and CDR2 FNYEAQ come from the germline V gene (reference sequence). The CDR3 totals 17 residues.